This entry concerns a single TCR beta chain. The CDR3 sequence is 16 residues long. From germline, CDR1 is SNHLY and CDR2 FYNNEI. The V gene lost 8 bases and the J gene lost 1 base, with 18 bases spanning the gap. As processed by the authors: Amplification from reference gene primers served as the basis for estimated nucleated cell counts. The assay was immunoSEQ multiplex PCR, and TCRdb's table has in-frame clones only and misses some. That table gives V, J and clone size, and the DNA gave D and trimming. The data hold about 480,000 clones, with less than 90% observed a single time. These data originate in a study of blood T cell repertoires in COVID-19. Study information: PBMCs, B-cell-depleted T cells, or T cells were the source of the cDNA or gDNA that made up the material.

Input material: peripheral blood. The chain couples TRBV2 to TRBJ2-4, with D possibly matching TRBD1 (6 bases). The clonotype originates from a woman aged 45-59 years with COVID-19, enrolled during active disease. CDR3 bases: TGTGCCAGCGGGGGCTCTGGGGGTCAGGCCAAAAACATTCAGTACTTC. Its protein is CASGGSGGQAKNIQYF. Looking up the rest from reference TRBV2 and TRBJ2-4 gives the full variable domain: EPEVTQTPSHQVTQMGQEVILRCVPISNHLYFYWYRQILGQKVEFLVSFYNNEISEKSEIFDDQFSVERPDGSNFTLKIRSTKLEDSAMYFCASGGSGGQAKNIQYFGAGTRLSVL.